A selection of T cell receptor beta chains follows, all from one sample in a study of graft-versus-host responses after intestinal transplantation. The table came from immunoSEQ multiplex PCR; TCRdb's copy has only in-frame clones and leaves some out. Of approximately 100,000 clones in the sample, 86% were seen once. The source was PBMCs, collected 255 days after intestinal transplant. The receptors come from a human patient who received an intestinal transplant, so some T cells may come from the graft donor. Both conserved end residues are part of each CDR3.

V gene	J gene	CDR3 protein
TRBV2	TRBJ1-4	CASTQHRGGRNEKLFF
TRBV7-9	TRBJ1-5	CASSLESNQPQHF
TRBV7-9	TRBJ2-7	CASSPEQGSVYEQYF
TRBV6-5	TRBJ1-2	CASSAGRDSYTF
TRBV7-2	TRBJ2-5	CASSLEGSQETQYF
TRBV15	TRBJ2-5	CATSRSRELETQYF
TRBV18	TRBJ1-4	CASSSPGQDEKLFF
TRBV4-1	TRBJ1-2	CASSQEWVPGGYTF
TRBV6-1	TRBJ2-7	CASSEADSPSYEQYF
TRBV27	TRBJ1-1	CASSKQAFNRGMNTEAFF
TRBV28	TRBJ1-2	CASSPTRDRVNYGYTF
TRBV4-1	TRBJ1-1	CASSTPGQGEGTEAFF
TRBV5-6	TRBJ1-2	CASSQGGGKGYTF
TRBV19	TRBJ2-1	CASSITTSYNEQFF
TRBV28	TRBJ2-3	CASAGPQIDTQYF
TRBV6-1	TRBJ1-3	CASSAWTGRVSSGNTIYF
TRBV6-1	TRBJ2-3	CASSETSGATDTQYF
TRBV28	TRBJ2-4	CASSLGNIQYF
TRBV19	TRBJ2-7	CASSMGDSEYEQYF
TRBV10-3	TRBJ2-7	CAIRQEPLEQYF
TRBV4-2	TRBJ1-2	CASSQDVGARYGYTF
TRBV7-9	TRBJ1-1	CASTTGSNTEAFF
TRBV13	TRBJ2-5	CASSFGTGVETQYF
TRBV6-1	TRBJ2-7	CASRYGREQYF
TRBV19	TRBJ1-5	CASSIALQGSQPQHF
TRBV11-2	TRBJ2-7	CASSSEVYEQYF
TRBV9	TRBJ2-2	CASSVGGSSGELFF
TRBV4-1	TRBJ2-5	CASSPNPGQPWEETQYF
TRBV28	TRBJ1-4	CASSLRHPPTNEKLFF
TRBV4-2	TRBJ2-1	CASSQGRETPNEQFF
TRBV12-2	TRBJ1-2	CASRLGPSPKEGQTNYGYTF
TRBV6-5	TRBJ2-7	CASSKDRGREQYF
TRBV5-1	TRBJ2-7	CASSLTATGYEQYF
TRBV7-8	TRBJ2-5	CASSPGGWETQYF
TRBV27	TRBJ2-7	CASSLQGSYEQYF
TRBV4-2	TRBJ2-1	CASSQVMAENNEQFF
TRBV27	TRBJ1-2	CASSYTGQGNGGYTF
TRBV2	TRBJ1-1	CASGGTGLNTEAFF
TRBV28	TRBJ2-6	CASMPRGAGGPGANVLTF
TRBV27	TRBJ2-1	CASSHTSGSINEQFF
TRBV11-1	TRBJ2-7	CASSPANGLLYEQYF
TRBV27	TRBJ1-6	CASSLSRALSNSPLHF
TRBV27	TRBJ2-1	CASSPNQGGEQFF
TRBV7-3	TRBJ2-2	CASSLTGPINTGELFF
TRBV5-1	TRBJ2-5	CASSLEGGEIETQYF
TRBV28	TRBJ2-5	CASSKAGSQETQYF
TRBV29-1	TRBJ1-1	CSVVRRGRDTEAFF
TRBV13	TRBJ2-7	CASSPGAWSYEQYF
TRBV12-1	TRBJ2-1	CASSLRGLPNEQFF
TRBV6-1	TRBJ1-3	CASSESPSSGNTIYF
TRBV2	TRBJ1-2	CASSEEDRGYGYTF
TRBV5-6	TRBJ2-1	CASSFDIGINNEQFF
TRBV28	TRBJ1-2	CASSERYYGYTF
TRBV5-1	TRBJ1-6	CASSSRHGEGDFPLHF
TRBV27	TRBJ1-5	CASSSLTGGNQPQHF